The following is a T cell receptor (beta chain) sequence with its context. This entry is derived from a study of blood T cell repertoires in COVID-19. Authors' methods: Estimation of nucleated cell counts relied on the amplification of reference gene primers. Produced via immunoSEQ multiplex PCR; TCRdb's table is partial and in-frame only. That table furnishes V, J and clone size, whereas the DNA furnished D and trimming. The table records about 350,000 clones, 88% of them present only once. V lost 1 base to trimming and J lost 7 bases; unmatched junction nucleotides: 10. Germline CDR1 is SGHDT and CDR2 is YYEEEE. The CDR3 has 16 residues.

The genes are TRBV5-6 and TRBJ2-3; TRBD1 matches 9 bases. The sequence was obtained from a woman in her 30s who had been exposed to COVID-19. Sequencing was carried out using PBMCs or T cells enriched from blood (not recorded which). CDR3 protein: CASSLYGTGTVNTQYF. The CDR3 DNA reads TGTGCCAGCAGCTTGTATGGGACAGGGACAGTAAATACGCAGTATTTT.